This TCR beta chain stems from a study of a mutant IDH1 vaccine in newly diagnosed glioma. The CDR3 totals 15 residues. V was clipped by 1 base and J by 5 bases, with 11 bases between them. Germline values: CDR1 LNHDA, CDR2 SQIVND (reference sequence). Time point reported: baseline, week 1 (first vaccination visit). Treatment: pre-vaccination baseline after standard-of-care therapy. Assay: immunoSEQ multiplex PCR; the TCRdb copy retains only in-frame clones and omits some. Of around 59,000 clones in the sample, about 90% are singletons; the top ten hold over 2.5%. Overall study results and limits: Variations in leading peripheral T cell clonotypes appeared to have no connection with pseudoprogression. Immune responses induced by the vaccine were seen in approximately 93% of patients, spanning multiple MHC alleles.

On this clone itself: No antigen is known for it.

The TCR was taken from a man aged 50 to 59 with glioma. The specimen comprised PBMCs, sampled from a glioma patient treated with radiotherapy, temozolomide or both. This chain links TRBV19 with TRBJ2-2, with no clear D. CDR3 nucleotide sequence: TGTGCCAGTAGTATAGGCTGGAAGGTAACCGGGGAGCTGTTTTTT. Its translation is CASSIGWKVTGELFF.